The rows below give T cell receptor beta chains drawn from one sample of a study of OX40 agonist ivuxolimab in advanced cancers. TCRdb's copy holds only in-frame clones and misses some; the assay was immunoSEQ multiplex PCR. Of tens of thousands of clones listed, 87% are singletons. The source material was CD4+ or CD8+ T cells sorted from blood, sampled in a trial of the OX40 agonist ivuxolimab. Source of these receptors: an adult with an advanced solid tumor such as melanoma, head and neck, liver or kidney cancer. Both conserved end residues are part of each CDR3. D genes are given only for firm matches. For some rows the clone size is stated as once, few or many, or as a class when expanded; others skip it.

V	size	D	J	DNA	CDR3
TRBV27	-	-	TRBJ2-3	TGTGCCAGCAGATCCGCGGGACACATAAGCACAGATACGCAGTATTTT	CASRSAGHISTDTQYF
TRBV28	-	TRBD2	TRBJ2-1	TGTGCCAGCAGTTTGTCTAGCGGGAGTTCCTACAATGAGCAGTTCTTC	CASSLSSGSSYNEQFF
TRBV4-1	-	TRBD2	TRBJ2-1	TGCGCCAGCAGCCAAGGGTTCCGGGTAACTAGCGGGAAAAGCAATGAGCAGTTCTTC	CASSQGFRVTSGKSNEQFF
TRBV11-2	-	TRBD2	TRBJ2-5	TGTGCCAGCAGACAAGGGGAACTAGCGGGAGGGGTTAAGACCCAGTACTTC	CASRQGELAGGVKTQYF
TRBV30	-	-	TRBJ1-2	TGTGCCTGGAGTTTTGGAAGTGGCGGCTACACCTTC	CAWSFGSGGYTF
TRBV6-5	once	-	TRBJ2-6	TGTGCCAGCAGTTACGGGGGCCCTGGGGCCAACGTCCTGACTTTC	CASSYGGPGANVLTF
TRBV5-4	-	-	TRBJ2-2	TGTGCCAGCAGCCCTCGGAGTACCGGGGAGCTGTTTTTT	CASSPRSTGELFF
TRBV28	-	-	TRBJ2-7	TGTGCCAGCATCTCAGCGGGCCCATACGAGCAGTACTTC	CASISAGPYEQYF
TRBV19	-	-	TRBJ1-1	TGTGCCAGTAGTATCTATTACGTCGGCCTGAACACTGAAGCTTTCTTT	CASSIYYVGLNTEAFF
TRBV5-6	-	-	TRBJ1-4	TGTGCCAGCAGCTCAACCCCGGGGGGGGCAGGACTGTTTTTT	CASSSTPGGAGLFF
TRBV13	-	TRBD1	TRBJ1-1	TGTGCCAGCAGCTCCCGCGAAACAGGGGGCACTGAAGCTTTCTTT	CASSSRETGGTEAFF
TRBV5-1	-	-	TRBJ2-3	TGCGCCAGCAGCTTGGTAGAGGGAGCGACAGATACGCAGTATTTT	CASSLVEGATDTQYF
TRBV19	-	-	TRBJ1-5	TGTGCCAGTAGTATAAGCACAGCGAATCAGCCCCAGCATTTT	CASSISTANQPQHF
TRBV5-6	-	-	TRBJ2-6	TGTGCCAGCAGCTTCGCCGGCTCTGGGGCCAACGTCCTGACTTTC	CASSFAGSGANVLTF
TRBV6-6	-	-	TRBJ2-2	TGTGCCAGCAGTTTGGGAAACCACGGGGAGCTGTTTTTT	CASSLGNHGELFF
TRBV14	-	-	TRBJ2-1	TGTGCCAGCAGCCAACAAACCGTGGGGGGTTGGTACAATGAGCAGTTCTTC	CASSQQTVGGWYNEQFF
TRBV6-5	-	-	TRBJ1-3	TGTGCCAGCAGTTCTGTAGCCCGGGGAAACACCATATATTTT	CASSSVARGNTIYF
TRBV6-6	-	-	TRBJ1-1	TGTGCCAGCAGCCTCGGGCCGGGGACTGAAGCTTTCTTT	CASSLGPGTEAFF